This is a list of T cell receptor beta chains from one sample in a study of radiation and T cells in renal cell carcinoma. Clones were sequenced by immunoSEQ multiplex PCR, and TCRdb holds only the in-frame ones, with some missing. The sample includes around 76,000 clones, roughly 82% seen only once; the top ten take approximately 6%. The sample was blood, taken from a patient whose treatment included radiotherapy and nephrectomy. The receptors shown here come from a man aged 60 to 69 with renal cell carcinoma. CDR3s include the opening cysteine and the closing phenylalanine or tryptophan. A D gene is named only where the DNA matches it firmly.

j_call v_call d_call cdr3_aa
TRBJ2-1 TRBV5-8 TRBD2 CASSFLAGGRDEQFF
TRBJ2-5 TRBV7-8 - CASSHAGSETQYF
TRBJ1-1 TRBV27 TRBD1 CASSPGGRTEAFF
TRBJ2-7 TRBV6-1 TRBD2 CASRVGLAGTYEQYF
TRBJ2-7 TRBV7-8 - CASSLESPYEKQYF
TRBJ1-1 TRBV29-1 - CSVPRMNTEAFF
TRBJ1-5 TRBV28 - CASSLRGERQPQHF
TRBJ2-3 TRBV10-2 - CASTRLALPTDTQYF
TRBJ2-5 TRBV30 - CAWSRGETQYF
TRBJ2-3 TRBV11-2 TRBD2 CASSPVAGAITDTQYF
TRBJ2-7 TRBV28 TRBD2 CASSSGGLGEQYF
TRBJ2-7 TRBV11-2 TRBD2 CASSPGLAFTYEQYF
TRBJ1-2 TRBV25-1 - CASSVGRVGYTF
TRBJ1-5 TRBV21-1 - CASSTRPRPAREQPQHF
TRBJ1-3 TRBV7-6 - CASSFRNTIYF
TRBJ2-7 TRBV28 TRBD1 CASRADRGPYEQYF
TRBJ1-4 TRBV5-1 - CASSTGGSREKLFF
TRBJ2-7 TRBV7-2 - CASSLDSEQYF
TRBJ1-5 TRBV2 TRBD1 CASSTGTANQPQHF
TRBJ1-2 TRBV19 - CASSIDSANYGYTF
TRBJ1-4 TRBV29-1 TRBD1 CSVGGTAGEKLFF
TRBJ2-1 TRBV4-2 - CASSQDDQRDEQFF
TRBJ2-7 TRBV7-9 TRBD2 CASSLARVAGGPNYEQYF
TRBJ1-2 TRBV5-8 - CASSLLETGGYTF
TRBJ2-3 TRBV6-1 TRBD2 CASSTSGTTDTQYF
TRBJ2-1 TRBV4-2 - CASSPINGEQFF
TRBJ2-2 TRBV9 - CASSVVRGAGELFF
TRBJ2-1 TRBV6-5 TRBD2 CASSYRLAVNEQFF
TRBJ1-5 TRBV2 - CASRRGYRANQPQHF
TRBJ2-7 TRBV5-1 - CASSLRSTYEQYF
TRBJ2-7 TRBV28 - CASSSVRGGSYEQYF